The rows below give T cell receptor beta chains drawn from one sample of a study of breast tumors, draining lymph nodes, adjacent tissues. TCRdb redid the calling of the multiplex PCR reads with MiXCR, one entry per CDR3 protein. The data contain some 120,000 distinct CDR3 sequences, less than 20% of them seen just once; the ten biggest clones take up 3.5% to 4.5%. Sequences were obtained from axillary lymph node tissue. The receptors come from a female donor with breast cancer. Some clones in this sample may be carry-over from other donors' samples. The CDR3 runs from the conserved cysteine through the conserved F or W. The order of the fields is D gene, J gene, V gene, clone size, CDR3 protein, CDR3 DNA. D genes are given only for firm matches. Not all rows give a size; the values are once, few, many and, for expanded clones, a class.

D gene: TRBD1
J gene: TRBJ2-7
V gene: TRBV29-1
clone size: many
CDR3 protein: CSVGQGLGEQYF
CDR3 DNA: TGCAGCGTTGGACAGGGTCTGGGCGAGCAGTACTTC

D gene: -
J gene: TRBJ2-2
V gene: TRBV4-1
clone size: many
CDR3 protein: CASSPGLRTGELFF
CDR3 DNA: TGCGCCAGCAGCCCGGGACTGCGCACCGGGGAGCTGTTTTTT

D gene: TRBD2
J gene: TRBJ2-7
V gene: TRBV20-1
clone size: few
CDR3 protein: CSARDPGEGLGYEQYF
CDR3 DNA: TGCAGTGCTAGAGATCCGGGGGAGGGCCTCGGCTACGAGCAGTACTTC

D gene: -
J gene: TRBJ2-5
V gene: TRBV7-2
clone size: many
CDR3 protein: CASSHNTGYYQETQYF
CDR3 DNA: TGTGCCAGCAGCCATAATACAGGGTATTACCAAGAGACCCAGTACTTC

D gene: -
J gene: TRBJ2-3
V gene: TRBV30
clone size: -
CDR3 protein: CAWSLPSTDTQYF
CDR3 DNA: TGTGCCTGGAGTCTTCCTAGCACAGATACGCAGTATTTT

D gene: -
J gene: TRBJ1-6
V gene: TRBV9
clone size: many
CDR3 protein: CASSVEIWDSPLHF
CDR3 DNA: TGTGCCAGCAGCGTAGAGATTTGGGATTCACCCCTCCACTTT

D gene: -
J gene: TRBJ1-1
V gene: TRBV24-1
clone size: -
CDR3 protein: CATSEGGTEAFF
CDR3 DNA: TGTGCCACCAGTGAGGGGGGCACTGAAGCTTTCTTT

D gene: TRBD2
J gene: TRBJ2-3
V gene: TRBV6-1
clone size: many
CDR3 protein: CASTRTSGGSDTQYF
CDR3 DNA: TGTGCCAGCACTAGAACTAGCGGGGGTTCAGATACGCAGTATTTT

D gene: -
J gene: TRBJ2-3
V gene: TRBV15
clone size: many
CDR3 protein: CATKGLSTDTQYF
CDR3 DNA: TGTGCCACCAAGGGGCTAAGCACAGATACGCAGTATTTT

D gene: TRBD1
J gene: TRBJ1-2
V gene: TRBV6-1
clone size: many
CDR3 protein: CASSEAAGGYHYGYTF
CDR3 DNA: TGTGCCAGCAGTGAAGCGGCAGGGGGATATCACTATGGCTACACCTTC

D gene: TRBD2
J gene: TRBJ2-2
V gene: TRBV27
clone size: -
CDR3 protein: CASRRRERSTGELFF
CDR3 DNA: TGTGCCAGCAGGAGGCGGGAGAGGTCCACCGGGGAGCTGTTTTTT

D gene: -
J gene: TRBJ2-3
V gene: TRBV5-1
clone size: many
CDR3 protein: CASSFRSADTQYF
CDR3 DNA: TGCGCCAGCAGCTTCCGATCCGCAGATACGCAGTATTTT

D gene: -
J gene: TRBJ2-7
V gene: TRBV10-3
clone size: many
CDR3 protein: CAITDGQGVGYEQYF
CDR3 DNA: TGTGCCATCACTGACGGCCAGGGAGTTGGCTACGAGCAGTACTTC

D gene: TRBD2
J gene: TRBJ2-3
V gene: TRBV20-1
clone size: many
CDR3 protein: CSARVGQRGALPITQYF
CDR3 DNA: TGCAGTGCTAGAGTCGGGCAGCGGGGGGCCTTGCCCATTACGCAGTATTTT

D gene: TRBD2
J gene: TRBJ2-7
V gene: TRBV28
clone size: once
CDR3 protein: CASSLAGGAHEQYF
CDR3 DNA: TGTGCCAGCAGTTTAGCGGGAGGAGCGCACGAGCAGTACTTC

D gene: -
J gene: TRBJ1-3
V gene: TRBV20-1
clone size: many
CDR3 protein: CSATGFSGNTIYF
CDR3 DNA: TGCAGTGCTACAGGGTTCTCCGGAAACACCATATATTTT

D gene: -
J gene: TRBJ2-5
V gene: TRBV20-1
clone size: many
CDR3 protein: CSAPPPTQETQYF
CDR3 DNA: TGCAGTGCCCCCCCGCCCACCCAAGAGACCCAGTACTTC

D gene: TRBD1
J gene: TRBJ2-1
V gene: TRBV12-3/TRBV12-4
clone size: many
CDR3 protein: CASKPGQGTESYNEQFF
CDR3 DNA: TGTGCCAGCAAACCGGGACAGGGAACTGAATCCTACAATGAGCAGTTCTTC

D gene: TRBD2
J gene: TRBJ2-1
V gene: TRBV11-2
clone size: many
CDR3 protein: CASSVPLAGGGPLSSYNEQFF
CDR3 DNA: TGTGCCAGCAGCGTCCCTTTGGCGGGGGGGGGTCCTTTGAGCTCCTACAATGAGCAGTTCTTC

D gene: TRBD2
J gene: TRBJ2-3
V gene: TRBV7-2
clone size: many
CDR3 protein: CASSRDYLSTDTQYF
CDR3 DNA: TGTGCCAGCAGCAGGGACTACCTTAGCACAGATACGCAGTATTTT

D gene: -
J gene: TRBJ1-2
V gene: TRBV13
clone size: many
CDR3 protein: CASSLGREDGYTF
CDR3 DNA: TGTGCCAGCAGCTTGGGTAGGGAAGATGGCTACACCTTC

D gene: TRBD2
J gene: TRBJ2-1
V gene: TRBV13
clone size: many
CDR3 protein: CASRARGDIDEQFF
CDR3 DNA: TGTGCCAGCAGGGCGCGGGGGGATATCGATGAGCAGTTCTTC

D gene: -
J gene: TRBJ2-6
V gene: TRBV5-1
clone size: many
CDR3 protein: CASSDAGANVLTF
CDR3 DNA: TGCGCCAGCAGCGATGCTGGGGCCAACGTCCTGACTTTC

D gene: TRBD2
J gene: TRBJ2-5
V gene: TRBV20-1
clone size: many
CDR3 protein: CSARVLGLTSGVETQYF
CDR3 DNA: TGCAGTGCTAGAGTCTTAGGGCTGACTAGCGGGGTCGAGACCCAGTACTTC

D gene: -
J gene: TRBJ2-1
V gene: TRBV3-1
clone size: -
CDR3 protein: CAGSRGGGIRHNEQFF
CDR3 DNA: TGTGCCGGCAGCCGGGGAGGAGGGATCAGACACAATGAGCAGTTCTTC

D gene: -
J gene: TRBJ2-7
V gene: TRBV20-1
clone size: many
CDR3 protein: CSARDGSSAGEQYF
CDR3 DNA: TGCAGTGCTAGAGATGGCTCTAGCGCCGGCGAGCAGTACTTC

D gene: TRBD2
J gene: TRBJ2-3
V gene: TRBV18
clone size: -
CDR3 protein: CASSPLAGGGTDTQYF
CDR3 DNA: TGTGCCAGCTCACCCTTAGCGGGAGGTGGCACAGATACGCAGTATTTT

D gene: -
J gene: TRBJ1-4
V gene: TRBV20-1
clone size: many
CDR3 protein: CSASHPGRGNEKLFF
CDR3 DNA: TGCAGTGCTAGCCACCCGGGACGGGGGAATGAAAAACTGTTTTTT

D gene: -
J gene: TRBJ2-7
V gene: TRBV16
clone size: many
CDR3 protein: CASSQLGYEQYF
CDR3 DNA: TGTGCCAGCAGCCAATTGGGTTACGAGCAGTACTTC

D gene: TRBD2
J gene: TRBJ2-5
V gene: TRBV5-4
clone size: few
CDR3 protein: CASSLAGLAGVKTQYF
CDR3 DNA: TGTGCCAGCAGCTTGGCGGGACTAGCGGGGGTGAAGACCCAGTACTTC

D gene: -
J gene: TRBJ2-7
V gene: TRBV19
clone size: many
CDR3 protein: CASSTGSSSSYEQYF
CDR3 DNA: TGTGCCAGTAGTACCGGGAGTTCCAGCTCCTACGAGCAGTACTTC

D gene: TRBD1
J gene: TRBJ2-7
V gene: TRBV19
clone size: many
CDR3 protein: CASSMEPGGIYEQYF
CDR3 DNA: TGTGCCAGTAGTATGGAGCCAGGGGGAATCTACGAGCAGTACTTC